This paragraph reports one TCR beta chain. The specificity of this receptor is unknown. No qualities accompany the bases; no much larger clone lies one base away. These data originate in a study of T cells in Graves' hyperthyroidism and ophthalmopathy (dated by TCRdb to between 2019 and 2020). In terms of the full investigation: Peripheral blood was collected at initial diagnosis, before any treatment. A discovery cohort of around 100 patients, about 40 with Graves' ophthalmopathy and approximately 60 with stable Graves' hyperthyroidism, was used to find distinguishing TCR V-J signatures. An independent validation cohort of under 20 hyperthyroidism patients and over 15 patients who later progressed to ophthalmopathy tested prospective prediction of ophthalmopathy. The roughly 91 discovery patients were randomly divided into training and test sets at a 7:3 ratio. In addition, the study compared T-cell repertoires in thyroid tissue and in blood from five or six Graves' hyperthyroidism patients. After blood sampling, hyperthyroidism patients were treated with methimazole at a starting dose of 30 mg daily, and ophthalmopathy patients were treated with high-dose intravenous methylprednisolone. The paper reports TCR Vbeta CDR3 sequencing of 140 or so peripheral blood samples: over 40 ophthalmopathy, roughly 74 hyperthyroidism and approximately 17 progressor patients.

CDR1 and CDR2 (LNHDA, SQIVND) derive from the germline V gene (reference sequence). The CDR3, cysteine through phenylalanine, is 16 amino acids long. The retained sequence is limited to the CDR3, 48 bases, with the frame set at the first base. Trimming leaves V shorter by 1 base and J shorter by 0 bases, with the junction holding 4 bases beyond the gene matches. Amplification of TCR beta CDR3 regions was carried out from RNA transcripts. A first-round RT-PCR of the TCR CDR3 used the HTBI primer set with the Qiagen OneStep RT-PCR kit. The libraries were constructed in a second round of multiplex PCR and then size-selected and purified. Libraries were sequenced paired-end with 100 bp reads on an Illumina HiSeq2000. The study's own analysis went as follows. SOAPnuke was used to process the raw data, with reads discarded if the reads contained adapters or uncalled bases, had a mean Phred below 15, or lacked an exact constant-primer or identifier match. High-quality paired reads were merged using COPE v1.2.5, and each unique nucleotide sequence was defined as a clonotype. MiTCR v1.1 was used to align the clonotypes against IMGT TRBV, TRBD and TRBJ reference segments. The analysis was restricted to V-J combinations with a frequency above 0.0001, which together covered 99.2% of the repertoires. The TCS score was defined as the ratio of F50 (clonal expansion) to E x V (chaos), calculated using BLOSUM62-based TCRdist between CDR3 peptides within each V-J. Welch's t-statistics and random forest reduced 500 to 650 V-J features to roughly 13, which were used in a naive Bayes classifier (R e1071). Thyroid-blood repertoire similarity was quantified with the Morisita-Horn index. TCRdb passed the public sequencing reads through fastp at Q25 and MiXCR, retaining productive beta sequences. Each entry merges the rows of one CDR3 protein and shows their most common DNA and genes. What appears here as the V and J calls and clone size reflects TCRdb's work, not the paper's. This sample comprises around 610,000 distinct CDR3 sequences, 14% to 15% of them detected only once. Around 4% of the sample goes to the ten largest clones.

Points the paper makes about the study in general: Most expanded thyroid clonotypes (frequency above 0.001) were also found in blood, which suggests that blood repertoires may mirror thyroid immune responses. A model built on a 13 V-J signature distinguished ophthalmopathy from stable hyperthyroidism, reaching over 85% sensitivity and approximately 83% specificity in cross-validation and 80%/75% in testing. In validation, the model predicted progression to ophthalmopathy a median of roughly six months before onset, with roughly 68% sensitivity and roughly 77% specificity. No statistical method was used to set the sample size in advance, and investigators knew the group allocation.

Moderately to severely active disease, a Clinical Activity Score of at least 3, a NOSPECS grade of at least 4, and a duration under 3 months were present in ophthalmopathy patients. Any patient with an uncontrolled infection, another autoimmune disease, pregnancy or lactation was excluded. Diagnoses relied on clinical symptoms, serum thyroxine and TRAb, thyroid ultrasound and orbital computed tomography. Ficoll-Paque density gradient centrifugation was used to isolate PBMCs from about 9 ml of fresh peripheral blood. Total RNA was extracted using Trizol reagent, and RNA quality was assessed on an Agilent 2100 Bioanalyzer.

This chain joins TRBV19 to TRBJ2-3; a stretch of 7 junction bases matches TRBD1. The material sequenced was blood. The clonotype originates from a woman aged 35 to 49 with Graves' ophthalmopathy. The DNA sequence follows: TGTGCCAGTAGTATAGGGCCGGGACAGAGCACAGATACGCAGTATTTT. This sequence encodes CASSIGPGQSTDTQYF.